Below, 28 T cell receptor beta chains from the same sample are listed, as sequenced in a study of blood T cells in healthy people across ages. A second PCR, run for roughly 7 to 12 cycles, used a sample-barcoded 5' primer plus a J-beta primer mix. TCRdb re-derived calls from the 5' RACE reads in MiXCR, one entry per CDR3 protein. The top ten clones hold about 22% of a sample with over 950,000 distinct CDR3 sequences, 51% of them seen once. Sequencing used blood. All receptors derive from an older woman in good health.

This clonotype was detected a few times. The chain links TRBV20-1 to TRBJ1-1, with unresolved D. Germline CDR1 and CDR2: DFQATT and SNEGSKA (reference sequence). The CDR3 runs 14 residues. V was pared by 0 bases and J by 1 base, with 9 bases between. The chain's CDR3 is CSARDLLGNTEAFF. CDR3 coding DNA: TGCAGTGCTAGAGATCTTCTTGGGAACACTGAAGCTTTCTTT.

The rearrangement joins TRBV28 to TRBJ2-3; D remains ambiguous. This CDR3 is built from 14 residues. The germline gives CDR1 MDHEN, CDR2 SYDVKM. V was cut by 7 bases and J by 2 bases, with 13 bases left in between. The CDR3 reads CASIAPGLTDTQYF. CDR3 sequence (DNA): TGTGCCAGCATCGCGCCCGGGCTCACAGATACGCAGTATTTT.

V is TRBV20-1 and J is TRBJ2-7, with 8 bases aligning to TRBD2. Germline assignment: CDR1 DFQATT and CDR2 SNEGSKA (reference sequence). Unmatched junction bases numbered 10, after V lost 6 bases and J lost 3 bases. This CDR3 has 14 residues. The CDR3 nucleotides read TGCAGTGCCACTAAACTAGCGGACAACTACGAGCAGTACTTC. This encodes CSATKLADNYEQYF.

This clonotype has more than one count but fewer than ten. This rearrangement joins TRBV20-1 to TRBJ2-5, with 7 positions matching TRBD1. Matching the DNA end better, TRBJ2-7 makes the J call doubtful. Germline V CDR1 and CDR2: DFQATT, SNEGSKA (reference sequence). The CDR3 runs to 15 residues. CDR3 coding DNA: TGCAGTGCTACCCCGGGACAGCTAGTAGTCAGCGAGCAGTACTTC. Its protein product is CSATPGQLVVSEQYF.

The chain employs TRBV4-3 and TRBJ2-1, with TRBD2 matching over 9 bases. In germline, CDR1 is LGHNA, CDR2 YSLEER. The V and J ends lost 2 bases and 0 bases, in that order; junction bases with no gene match: 14. The CDR3 totals 20 residues. The DNA of the CDR3 is TGCGCCAGCAGCCAACGAGAGGTCCTCGGCGGGGGGGGCTCCTACAATGAGCAGTTCTTC. This gives the protein CASSQREVLGGGGSYNEQFF.

The genes are TRBV7-9 and TRBJ1-6; weak D call: TRBD1 (5 bases). This CDR3 comprises 14 residues. Trimming shortened V by 3 bases and J by 9 bases, and 12 bases separated the two germline ends. Germline CDR1 and CDR2: SEHNR and FQNEAQ (reference sequence). The CDR3 sequence is CASSLGGLPSPLHF. The CDR3, as DNA: TGTGCCAGCAGCTTGGGGGGACTCCCTTCACCCCTCCACTTT.

CDR3 DNA: TGTGCCAGCAGCTCCCCGGGACGAGCGGATCAAGAGACCCAGTACTTC. This translates into CASSSPGRADQETQYF. The chain joins TRBV12-3 or TRBV12-4 to TRBJ2-5; D possibly matches TRBD1 or TRBD2 (5 bases each). The V end lost 6 bases, the J end lost 2 bases, and 19 bases lay between the germline ends. The CDR3 runs to 16 residues.

The rearrangement uses TRBV9 and TRBJ1-1; 9 bases agree with TRBD1. Germline-derived CDR1 and CDR2 are SGDLS and YYNGEE. The V gene end was trimmed by 2 bases and the J gene end by 4 bases; junction bases not matched to a gene: 6. The length of the CDR3 is 15 residues. CDR3 sequence (DNA): TGTGCCAGCAGCGTGGGGGACAGGGCTCGCACTGAAGCTTTCTTT. This encodes CASSVGDRARTEAFF.

This chain connects TRBV6-2 or TRBV6-3 to TRBJ1-4; no definite D call. Trimming removed 2 bases at V and 0 bases at J, with 7 bases between. Germline V gene sequence: CDR1 MNHEY, CDR2 SVGEGT. This CDR3 contains 15 residues. CDR3 bases: TGTGCCAGCAGTTACCGCGGTGCAACTAATGAAAAACTGTTTTTT. Protein product: CASSYRGATNEKLFF.

The genes are TRBV4-1 and TRBJ2-7; 7 bases line up with TRBD2. CDR1 and CDR2 from the germline V gene are MGHRA and YSYEKL. J lost 1 base, V lost 1 base, and 4 bases had no gene match. The CDR3 has 15 amino acids. The CDR3 loop is CASSQVGGKSYEQYF. Written as DNA, the CDR3 is TGCGCCAGCAGCCAAGTGGGAGGGAAGTCCTACGAGCAGTACTTC.

There are a few counts of this clonotype. The genes are TRBV21-1 and TRBJ2-7; no DNA check was done on the table's D call, TRBD1. TRBV21-1 is labeled a pseudogene. The CDR3 is 14 amino acids. CDR3: CASSKENRFHEQYF. The CDR3 coding sequence is TGTGCCAGCAGCAAAGAAAACAGGTTCCACGAGCAGTACTTC.

The V call is TRBV25-1, the J call TRBJ1-4, with D unclear. Germline lookup yields CDR1 MGHDK and CDR2 SYGVNS. The CDR3 contains 15 residues. V was pared by 1 base and J by 5 bases, with 11 bases between. The CDR3 sequence: CASSESLLPNEKLFF. CDR3 coding DNA: TGTGCCAGCAGTGAATCTCTCCTGCCAAATGAAAAACTGTTTTTT.

The gene calls are TRBV3-1 and TRBJ1-1; 7 positions agree with TRBD1. Trimming took 5 bases from V and 5 from J; bases not matched to a gene: 11. This CDR3 has 15 amino acids. Germline V gene data show CDR1 as LGHDT and CDR2 as YNNKEL (reference sequence). The CDR3 nucleotides are TGTGCCAGCAGCGACTACAGGGGAGTAGGTACTGAAGCTTTCTTT. This translates into CASSDYRGVGTEAFF. Supplemented by reference TRBV3-1 and TRBJ1-1, the full variable domain reads DTAVSQTPKYLVTQMGNDKSIKCEQNLGHDTMYWYKQDSKKFLKIMFSYNNKELIINETVPNRFSPKSPDKAHLNLHINSLELGDSAVYFCASSDYRGVGTEAFFGQGTRLTVV.

The genes are TRBV28 and TRBJ2-2; D possibly corresponds to TRBD1 (5 bases). Germline CDR1 MDHEN, CDR2 SYDVKM. The CDR3 extends over 12 amino acids. V was pared by 9 bases and J by 5 bases, with 10 bases between. The CDR3 region is CASQGITGELFF. The CDR3 nucleotides read TGTGCCAGTCAGGGTATAACCGGGGAGCTGTTTTTT.

The V and J genes are TRBV20-1 and TRBJ1-2; D ambiguous. This CDR3 comprises 12 residues. Germline V CDR1 and CDR2: DFQATT, SNEGSKA (reference sequence). The V and J ends lost 6 bases and 7 bases respectively, with 15 bases between them. CDR3 sequence reads: CSAARSSSGYTF. The DNA of the CDR3 is TGCAGTGCCGCCCGGAGTTCCTCTGGCTACACCTTC.

The chain uses TRBV27 and TRBJ2-7, with TRBD2 as a possible D gene (5 bases). In germline, CDR1 is MNHEY, CDR2 SMNVEV (reference sequence). CDR3 length: 14 residues. The V gene lost 2 bases and the J gene lost 3 bases, with 11 bases spanning the gap. This chain's CDR3 is CASSLQLVGYEQYF. The CDR3, as DNA: TGTGCCAGCAGTTTACAACTAGTTGGCTACGAGCAGTACTTC.

This clonotype appeared a few times. The chain employs TRBV20-1 and TRBJ2-4; D is undetermined. The germline V gene has CDR1 DFQATT and CDR2 SNEGSKA (reference sequence). The V and J ends lost 7 bases and 0 bases respectively, with 10 bases between them. This CDR3 spans 13 amino acids. The CDR3 DNA follows: TGCAGTGAGGGATTACTAGCCAAAAACATTCAGTACTTC. Translated: CSEGLLAKNIQYF.

The chain recombines TRBV20-1 with TRBJ1-2, with a possible D match to TRBD1 (6 bases). CDR1 is DFQATT, CDR2 SNEGSKA, per germline (reference sequence). This CDR3 has 16 amino acids. V lost 5 bases and J lost 1, with 20 bases in between. The CDR3 spells CSAPSWGGEGNYGYTF. CDR3 sequence (DNA): TGCAGTGCTCCTTCCTGGGGGGGCGAGGGTAACTATGGCTACACCTTC.

The chain has TRBV11-1 and TRBJ2-7, with 9 bases matching TRBD2. J lost 0 bases, V lost 5 bases, and 5 bases had no gene match. CDR1 is SGHAT, CDR2 FQDESV, per germline (reference sequence). The CDR3 runs 15 residues. The CDR3 protein is CASSLRTSASYEQYF. The CDR3 nucleotides are TGTGCCAGCAGCCTCCGGACTAGCGCCTCCTACGAGCAGTACTTC.

This clonotype turned up a few times. Given a much more abundant clone one base away, this may be a read error. The rearrangement links TRBV6-2 or TRBV6-3 to TRBJ2-7; TRBD2 matches at 10 bases. Germline V lookup: CDR1 MNHEY, CDR2 SVGEGT. The V gene end was trimmed by 4 bases and the J gene end by 7 bases; junction bases not matched to a gene: 10. The CDR3 loop spans 15 amino acids. The CDR3 DNA is TGTGCCAGCAGTTTAGCGGGAGGAGAGGGCAATGAGCAGTACTTC. It yields the protein CASSLAGGEGNEQYF.

The chain has TRBV7-9 and TRBJ1-2; D is possibly TRBD1 (5 bases). Between the trimmed V and J ends, which lost 3 bases and 4 bases, there was a span of 9 bases. Germline CDR1 SEHNR, CDR2 FQNEAQ (reference sequence). The CDR3 sequence is 13 residues long. This CDR3 is CASSFQGRYGYTF. CDR3 DNA sequence: TGTGCCAGCAGCTTCCAGGGCCGCTATGGCTACACCTTC.

This clonotype occurred once. Possible read error: a much larger clone is one base away. Written as DNA, the CDR3 is TGCGCCAGCAGCCAAGATTCCTCCCCCAATGGGCAGTACTTC. Amino acid sequence: CASSQDSSPNGQYF. This rearrangement joins TRBV4-3 to TRBJ2-7; D not resolved. Between the trimmed V and J ends, which lost 0 bases and 9 bases, there was a span of 15 bases. CDR1 LGHNA and CDR2 YSLEER come from the germline V gene. The CDR3 sequence is 14 residues long.

The J gene is TRBJ2-5, the V gene TRBV4-3; unclear D gene. CDR3 size: 15 residues. CDR1 and CDR2 (germline): LGHNA, YSLEER. Between the trimmed V and J ends, which lost 0 bases and 0 bases, there was a span of 8 bases. The chain's CDR3 is CASSQDWLDQETQYF. CDR3 DNA sequence: TGCGCCAGCAGCCAAGATTGGCTTGACCAAGAGACCCAGTACTTC.

This clonotype was observed a single time. The chain couples TRBV6-2 or TRBV6-3 to TRBJ2-3; TRBD2 aligns across 9 bases. The V segment lost 4 bases and the J segment 3 bases; nucleotides outside the gene matches: 8. This CDR3 is built from 16 residues. Per germline, CDR1 MNHEY and CDR2 SVGEGT. The CDR3 sequence is CASSWGRAGGTDTQYF. CDR3 bases: TGTGCCAGCAGTTGGGGTCGAGCGGGAGGAACAGATACGCAGTATTTT.

This clonotype was detected only a few times. This sequence joins TRBV6-5 and TRBJ2-7, with TRBD2 matching over 7 bases. V was pared by 6 bases and J by 3 bases, with 8 bases of the junction left unmatched. The CDR3 has 14 residues. Germline lookup yields CDR1 MNHEY and CDR2 SVGAGI. The CDR3 loop is CASSPRGGVYEQYF. As DNA, the CDR3 is TGTGCCAGCAGCCCCCGGGGAGGGGTCTACGAGCAGTACTTC.

As regards this clonotype: This sequence may be a read error, since a much larger clone differs from it by one base. Here the CDR3 reads CASSSGQGHNSPLPF. CDR3 DNA: TGTGCCAGCAGCTCCGGACAGGGACATAATTCACCCCTCCCCTTT. The chain is built from TRBV7-2 and TRBJ1-6, with TRBD1 matching 8 bases. Looked up from germline, CDR1 is SGHTA and CDR2 is FQGNSA. This CDR3 is built from 15 residues.

This chain's CDR3 is CSARQRDTNTGELFF. CDR3 in DNA: TGCAGTGCTAGACAAAGGGACACCAACACCGGGGAGCTGTTTTTT. This chain connects TRBV20-1 to TRBJ2-2, with a possible D match to TRBD1 (6 bases). V was clipped by 2 bases and J by 2 bases, with 12 bases between them. The germline V gene encodes CDR1 DFQATT and CDR2 SNEGSKA (reference sequence). The CDR3 runs 15 residues.

The rearrangement joins TRBV6-1 to TRBJ1-5; D possibly corresponds to TRBD1 (5 bases). The V end lost 3 bases, the J end lost 5 bases, and 8 bases lay between the germline ends. The germline CDR1 and CDR2 sequences are MNHNS and SASEGT. The CDR3 totals 13 residues. CDR3 sequence reads: CASSDPGHQPQHF. CDR3 bases: TGTGCCAGCAGTGATCCAGGGCATCAGCCCCAGCATTTT.